This record looks at one T cell receptor (beta chain) sequence and its context. No antigen is known for it. The sample holds no much larger clone one base away, and base qualities are not on file. The source of the sample is a study of cytomegalovirus exposure and HLA in healthy donors listed by TCRdb under 2017. Study-level background: An earlier analysis of fewer than 750 of the donors reported approximately 300 Gb of sequence data and some 110 million unique TCR beta sequences obtained from around 180 million T cells. A later analysis re-examined previously published TCR beta repertoires from over 500 donors and added high-resolution HLA genotyping to investigate patterns of TCR occurrence. On average, about 200,000 unique TCR beta nucleotide sequences were sequenced per donor among several hundred genotyped donors of the cohort, with roughly 18% of those sequences being non-productive. Along with the approximately 700-subject first cohort, a separate validation cohort of 120 different subjects was used. The study profiled the T cell repertoires of 550 to 700 subjects by immunosequencing and related them to cytomegalovirus serostatus. In the later analysis, no new phenotypic data were used to find candidate immune exposures; instead, reliance was placed on TCR beta sequences and their occurrence across donors. Of the roughly 420 genotyped donors, 65% to 90% were placed in the genetic ancestry cluster associated with self-reported Caucasian donors. The study aimed to test whether cataloging public T cell receptors could reveal signatures of past pathogen exposure. Roughly five DR-DQ haplotypes were handled as single units for association and clustering because linkage in the cohort was strong. Donor age, sex, ethnicity and CMV serostatus were compiled together with the repertoire data. Typing coverage varied by locus: roughly 620-640 donors for A, B, C, DRB1 and DQB1; roughly 510 for DQA1; over 600 for DPA1; roughly 450 for DPB1. Both class I and class II loci were covered by HLA typing, at four-digit resolution. High-throughput TCR immunosequencing, statistical association of individual TCRs with disease status, and machine learning were combined to predict cytomegalovirus infection status. Around 320 gigabases of sequencing data and approximately 93 million unique TCR sequences were included in an early release covering over 600 HLA-typed donors. An earlier analysis of roughly 600 of the donors used high-throughput TCR beta sequencing to judge whether each TCR beta V gene segment behaved as functional or pseudogenic. Every discovery cohort repertoire had been produced on one sequencing platform. A later genetic analysis took genome-wide SNP genotypes for about 65% of the roughly 670 donors and used that subset as a discovery cohort.

Library generation was performed with the immunoSEQ multiplex PCR assay. The multiplex PCR relied on a mix of 60 forward primers for TCR Vbeta segments and 13 reverse primers for TCR Jbeta segments. The CDR3 region of rearranged TCR beta genes was amplified from genomic DNA with a multiplex PCR assay. The Illumina HiSeq System was used to sequence the amplified TCR beta libraries as 87-base-pair reads. As for the original processing: Across the 670 or so repertoires, a later analysis counted roughly 77 million unique TCR beta chains, about 10 million of which were shared by at least two donors. Raw reads were error-corrected and collapsed into unique sequences with a nearest-neighbor algorithm that merged closely related sequences to remove PCR and sequencing errors. Alignment of CDR3 sequences to IMGT reference sequences was used to assign V, D and J gene segments. Each retained sequence needed at least a six-nucleotide match to both a V gene segment and a J gene segment. Rearrangements were classified as productive when the CDR3 lacked stop codons and remained in frame with V and J, and all other rearrangements were classified as non-productive. CDR3 was defined according to IMGT convention as the region running from the second conserved V-encoded cysteine to the conserved J-encoded phenylalanine. In an earlier analysis of roughly 610 of the donors, sequences lacking an unambiguous match to a single V gene segment were excluded. An earlier analysis of approximately 590 of the donors classified V segments as functional when productive rearrangements were above 56.7% and as segregating when the standard deviation between donors was above 5%. To diagnose cytomegalovirus status from the catalog of TCR beta chain sequences, a statistical classification framework was built. In a later analysis, TCR nucleotide sequences were compared against IMGT/GENE-DB human TR gene sequences so that V and J genes could be assigned. A later analysis assigned CDR3 sequences and most-parsimonious VDJ recombination scenarios with the TCRdist pipeline. In a later analysis, each TCR beta chain was defined by its CDR3 amino acid sequence together with its V-gene family, and reads lacking a unique V-gene family were excluded. A later analysis removed 592 highly shared, low-generation-probability nucleotide sequences to deal with suspected cross-contamination and a sequencing artifact. In a later analysis, a clonal expansion index for each public chain was calculated from normalized within-repertoire ranks of inferred template counts. In a later analysis, generation probabilities were computed using a VDJ recombination model fitted to out-of-frame rearrangements, and the results were checked against IGoR. A later analysis scored TCR-TCR, TCR-HLA and TCR-CMV co-occurrence with hypergeometric tests, applying a repertoire-size bias correction to TCR pairs. False discovery rates were estimated in a later analysis by permuting HLA or CMV assignments 20 times. In a later analysis, co-occurring TCRs were grouped using DBSCAN, with TCRdist sequence similarity added in when clustering inside HLA-allele-positive subsets. Repertoires with fewer than 30,000 or more than 120,000 public chains were left out of co-occurrence clustering, as were a few repertoires with anomalous nucleotide sharing. What TCRdb holds here is the immuneACCESS table cut down to in-frame rearrangements. Part of the clones is not present; checked against another copy, under half of the missing clones reflect an unresolved V gene, and the others are unexplained. The V and J calls and the clone size are those of that table, but D and trimming were determined from the DNA. Across this sample there are 150,000 to 200,000 clones, with about four fifths seen only once. Of the sample, more than 5.5% falls within the top ten clones.

The germline V gene encodes CDR1 LNHDA and CDR2 SQIVND (reference sequence). Trimming costs V 2 bases and J 7 bases, and their ends lie 15 bases apart. From its cysteine to its phenylalanine, the CDR3 spans 16 amino acids. Only the CDR3 portion is preserved as DNA: 48 bases, with reading frame beginning at the first base. In total, just over 650 healthy bone marrow donors made up the cohort. Cohort members were all nominally healthy when sampled, although unrecorded immune exposures were likely present. The donor was CMV seropositive and was included in the group of 289 seropositive cohort members. Each donor provided a peripheral blood sample, and peripheral blood mononuclear cells were used for TCR beta sequencing. Genomic DNA extraction from the blood cell samples was performed with the Qiagen DNeasy Blood Extraction Kit. Summary of the overall study and its limitations: Compared with equally common non-associated chains, HLA-associated TCR beta chains in a later analysis were more clonally expanded and had lower generation probabilities. A cluster of highly shared sequence variants was judged likely to represent a technical artifact of the sequencing pipeline. A later analysis found that TCR association rates varied across HLA loci, with DRB1 alleles showing the most associated TCRs and HLA-C alleles the fewest. Some IMGT-functional V segments, including TRBV6-2 and TRBV6-3, could not be distinguished by the 87-base-pair reads and were therefore excluded. A further reported finding was that TCR beta sequences accurately predicted the HLA-A and HLA-B alleles for most subjects in the first cohort. Because HLA typing was missing for some donors at each locus, association tests included only the typed subset. The cohort was sequenced for TCR beta chains only, and without alpha or paired-chain data the features that could be detected were limited. Linkage disequilibrium might explain the correlated functional status among segregating V segments, but an unknown experimental factor could not be ruled out. The study listed 170 or so TCR beta chains as associated with cytomegalovirus. A later genetic analysis associated a missense DCLRE1C variant with V-gene and J-gene trimming of TCR beta chains, and an independent cohort replicated the association. A few of the identified cytomegalovirus-associated TCR beta chains were confirmed in vitro to be specific for cytomegalovirus antigens. According to the authors, the approach could potentially be generalized to other disease states and immunological phenotypes. Because counts were too low, seventeen rarely observed V segments, including chromosome 9 orphons, were left out of the earlier analysis of 587 of the donors. Most CMV-associated TCR beta chains appeared to be HLA-restricted in a later analysis, and the HLA associations seemed to be driven largely by CMV exposure. The presence/absence analyses assumed that sequencing depth was roughly uniform across donors, and that assumption may not be true. The classifier was reported to diagnose cytomegalovirus status with high specificity and sensitivity in both the original cohort and the validation cohort. Assigning TCR associations to individual alleles was difficult when HLA alleles, especially DR and DQ, strongly co-occurred. An earlier analysis of approximately 600 of the donors showed that most TCR beta V segments appeared in productive rearrangements either about 87% or about 30% of the time, which broadly matched IMGT annotations. CMV serostatus was the only immune exposure information available for the cohort. Most TCR sequences were seen in very few donors, while some public TCRs were found in many individuals. A later analysis associated around 16,000 TCR beta sequences with specific HLA alleles at a false discovery rate of 0.05. A later genetic analysis reported fewer N-insertions in productive TCRs among donors in an Asian-associated ancestry cluster than the roughly 700-donor mean. A later analysis reported that several top co-occurrence clusters appeared linked to parvovirus B19, influenza, CMV and Epstein-Barr virus.

The material sequenced was PBMCs. This TCR came from a young man in good health and CMV-seropositive. The chain employs TRBV19 and TRBJ1-6; a weak D assignment points to TRBD1 (6 bases agree). The DNA is as follows: TGTGCCAGTAGTATAAGATGGACAGCCCTGAATTCACCCCTCCACTTT. It specifies CASSIRWTALNSPLHF.